Below, one TCR beta chain is given with its context. Amplification used 60 Vbeta primers and 13 Jbeta primers. Profiled with immunoSEQ multiplex PCR; TCRdb holds only in-frame clones, not every one. The sample includes about 140,000 clones, approximately 80% of them seen just once. The entry originates in a study of cytomegalovirus exposure and HLA in healthy donors. Trimming cost V 3 bases and J 4 bases, with 4 bases left between them. This CDR3 has 12 residues. Germline CDR1 and CDR2: SEHNR and FQNEAQ (reference sequence). Healthy bone marrow donors supplied every sample. The sequenced sample was PBMCs. The rearrangement uses TRBV7-9 and TRBJ1-3; D unresolved. The TCR sequence derives from a man between 50 and 59 years old in good health and CMV-seronegative. This CDR3 is CASSFAGNTIYF. The CDR3 DNA reads as TGTGCCAGCAGCTTCGCGGGAAACACCATATATTTT.